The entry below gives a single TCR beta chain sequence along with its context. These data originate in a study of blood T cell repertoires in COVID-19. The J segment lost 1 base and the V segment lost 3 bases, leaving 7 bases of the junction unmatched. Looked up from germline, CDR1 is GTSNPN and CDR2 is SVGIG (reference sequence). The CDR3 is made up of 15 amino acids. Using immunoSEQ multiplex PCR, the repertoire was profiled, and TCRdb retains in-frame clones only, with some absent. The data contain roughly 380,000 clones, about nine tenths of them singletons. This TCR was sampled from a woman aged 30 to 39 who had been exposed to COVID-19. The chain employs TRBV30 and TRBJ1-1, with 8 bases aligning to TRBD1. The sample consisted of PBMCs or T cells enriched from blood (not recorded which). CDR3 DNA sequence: TGTGCCTGGAGCCCTCCGGACAGGGAGAACACTGAAGCTTTCTTT. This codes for CAWSPPDRENTEAFF.